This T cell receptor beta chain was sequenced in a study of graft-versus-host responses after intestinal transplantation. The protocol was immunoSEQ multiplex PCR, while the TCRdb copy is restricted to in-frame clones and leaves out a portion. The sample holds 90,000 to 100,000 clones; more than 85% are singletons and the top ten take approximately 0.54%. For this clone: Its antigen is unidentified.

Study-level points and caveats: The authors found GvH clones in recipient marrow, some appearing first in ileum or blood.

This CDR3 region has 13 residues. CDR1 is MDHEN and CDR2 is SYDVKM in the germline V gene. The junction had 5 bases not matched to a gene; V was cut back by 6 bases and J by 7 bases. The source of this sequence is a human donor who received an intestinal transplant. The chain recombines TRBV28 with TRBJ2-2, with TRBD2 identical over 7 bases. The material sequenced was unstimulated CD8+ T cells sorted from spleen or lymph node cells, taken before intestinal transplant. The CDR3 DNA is TGTGCCAGCAGCCAGAGCGGGAACGGGGAGCTGTTTTTT. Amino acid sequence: CASSQSGNGELFF.